This passage covers 19 T cell receptor beta chains from one sample sequenced in a study of blood T cell repertoires in COVID-19. The repertoire was sequenced with immunoSEQ multiplex PCR; TCRdb's copy has only in-frame clones and lacks some. The sample lists around 98,000 clones, about 80% occurring once. Sequences were obtained from peripheral blood. These receptors came from an older man with acute or convalescent COVID-19.

This rearrangement joins TRBV12-1 to TRBJ2-7; the tabulated D call, TRBD2, remains unverified against the DNA. TRBV12-1 is termed a pseudogene. This CDR3 contains 16 residues. Here the CDR3 reads CASSLGLQLSSYEQYF. In DNA form, the CDR3 reads TGTGCCAGCAGCTTGGGACTGCAATTAAGCTCCTACGAGCAGTACTTC.

The CDR3 bases are TGTGCCAGCAGTCCTAGCGGGAGGTCGCAGTATTTT. Encoded protein: CASSPSGRSQYF. The chain uses TRBV12-3 or TRBV12-4 and TRBJ2-3, with 11 bases lining up with TRBD2. The CDR3 sequence is 12 residues long. V lost 5 bases, J lost 10 bases, and 2 bases stayed unmatched.

The chain employs TRBV5-4 and TRBJ1-2; possibly TRBD1 for D (6 bases). Trimming took 0 bases from V and 7 from J, leaving 13 bases between them. The CDR3 runs to 14 residues. Germline values: CDR1 SGHNT, CDR2 YYREEE (reference sequence). The CDR3 coding sequence is TGTGCCAGCAGCTTGGCGGCAGGGGCAAGTGGCTACACCTTC. Its translation is CASSLAAGASGYTF. Supplemented by reference TRBV5-4 and TRBJ1-2, the full variable domain reads ETGVTQSPTHLIKTRGQQVTLRCSSQSGHNTVSWYQQALGQGPQFIFQYYREEENGRGNFPPRFSGLQFPNYSSELNVNALELDDSALYLCASSLAAGASGYTFGSGTRLTVV.

V gene TRBV6-5 combines with J gene TRBJ1-3; D might be TRBD1 (5 bases). The V end was cut by 2 bases, the J end by 0 bases, with 11 bases between. This CDR3 is built from 16 residues. Germline lookup yields CDR1 MNHEY and CDR2 SVGAGI. The CDR3 nucleotides are TGTGCCAGCAGTTACGGCTCGGGGGTCTCTGGAAACACCATATATTTT. It encodes CASSYGSGVSGNTIYF.

Notes on this clone: At one end the junction does not follow the germline gene, possibly because of a read error. The rearrangement uses TRBV5-1 and TRBJ2-5; D remains ambiguous. The length of the CDR3 is 14 residues. Per the germline V gene, CDR1 is SGHRS and CDR2 is YFSETQ. CDR3 sequence reads: CASSLEVLGEAQYF. In DNA form, the CDR3 reads TGCGCCAGCAGCTTGGAGGTTCTTGGAGAGGCCCAGTACTTC.

In its sample, this clone was seen a few times. The genes are TRBV6-5 and TRBJ2-7; D is uncertain. V gave up 0 bases and J gave up 5 bases, with 14 bases separating them. Germline values: CDR1 MNHEY, CDR2 SVGAGI. The CDR3 totals 15 residues. CDR3 residues: CASSYSKAWSDEQYF. CDR3 DNA: TGTGCCAGCAGTTACTCAAAAGCCTGGTCTGACGAGCAGTACTTC.

The chain couples TRBV28 to TRBJ2-5; tentative D call: TRBD1 (5 bases). V was pared by 6 bases and J by 5 bases, with 19 bases between. Germline values: CDR1 MDHEN, CDR2 SYDVKM. The CDR3 is 15 residues long. CDR3 bases: TGTGCCAGCAGGGTGTCTTATATCAAGGGGGAGACCCAGTACTTC. As protein: CASRVSYIKGETQYF.

The chain links TRBV2 to TRBJ2-1; D is possibly TRBD2 (6 bases). V was pared by 7 bases and J by 7 bases, with 23 bases between. Looked up from germline, CDR1 is SNHLY and CDR2 is FYNNEI. The CDR3 is 16 amino acids. The CDR3 DNA reads as TGTGCCAGCAAGGAAGTCGGAGCGGTTGGGGGGAATGAGCAGTTCTTC. This encodes CASKEVGAVGGNEQFF.

V is TRBV7-9 and J is TRBJ2-7, with D possibly being TRBD2 (5 bases). Germline V gene sequence: CDR1 SEHNR, CDR2 FQNEAQ (reference sequence). The length of the CDR3 is 14 residues. The V gene lost 5 bases and the J gene lost 0 bases, with 11 bases spanning the gap. CDR3 bases: TGTGCCAGCAGCCTCTCCCGGGACTCCTACGAGCAGTACTTC. This encodes CASSLSRDSYEQYF.

This chain uses TRBV19 with TRBJ2-7, with 8 bases that match TRBD1. The CDR3 has 14 residues. V gave up 4 bases and J gave up 9 bases; unmatched junction bases: 11. Per the germline V gene, CDR1 is LNHDA and CDR2 is SQIVND (reference sequence). The CDR3 protein is CASSKTGVVGSQYF. DNA for the CDR3: TGTGCCAGTAGTAAGACAGGGGTTGTTGGTTCGCAGTACTTC.

Notes on this clone: At one of its ends the junction is not consistent with the germline gene, which may arise from a read error. The J gene is TRBJ1-6, the V gene TRBV5-6; tentatively, D is TRBD1 (6 bases). CDR3 size: 12 residues. Germline CDR1 and CDR2: SGHDT and YYEEEE. CDR3 in amino acids: CASSSERTAVHF. Here the CDR3 DNA reads TGTGCCAGCAGCTCGGAACGGACAGCCGTACATTTT.

The V gene is TRBV6-1, the J gene TRBJ1-5, with 7 bases identical to TRBD1. V shed 2 bases, J shed 4 bases, and the junction held 5 bases outside the gene matches. This CDR3 comprises 15 residues. Germline CDR1 MNHNS, CDR2 SASEGT. CDR3 DNA sequence: TGTGCCAGCAGTGAATGGGGACAGCCTAATCAGCCCCAGCATTTT. Protein product: CASSEWGQPNQPQHF.

The V gene is TRBV5-1, the J gene TRBJ2-5; 8 bases map to TRBD2. The CDR3 is made up of 18 amino acids. The germline gives CDR1 SGHRS, CDR2 YFSETQ. V gave up 3 bases and J gave up 1 base; unmatched junction bases: 14. The CDR3 region is CASSSSTYFSGAQETQYF. CDR3 in DNA: TGCGCCAGCAGCTCGAGCACCTACTTTAGCGGGGCCCAAGAGACCCAGTACTTC.

This rearrangement joins TRBV7-2 to TRBJ2-2, with 13 nucleotides matching TRBD2. This CDR3 comprises 17 residues. The germline CDR1 and CDR2 sequences are SGHTA and FQGNSA. Trimming at V came to 5 bases and at J to 5 bases, leaving 8 bases not matched to a gene. CDR3 protein: CASSTRTSGRLTGELFF. In DNA, the CDR3 is TGTGCCAGCAGCACGCGGACTAGCGGGAGATTAACCGGGGAGCTGTTTTTT.

This clone appeared a single time. This sequence joins TRBV7-8 and TRBJ2-2, with D tentatively TRBD1 (5 bases). The germline gives CDR1 SGHVS, CDR2 FQNEAQ. The ends were cut back, 5 bases at V and 0 bases at J, with 10 bases in the middle. The length of the CDR3 is 15 residues. The CDR3 protein is CASSRTSSNTGELFF. CDR3 sequence (DNA): TGTGCCAGCAGCCGGACATCGTCGAACACCGGGGAGCTGTTTTTT.

The chain has TRBV28 and TRBJ2-2, with 10 positions matching TRBD2. The germline CDR1 and CDR2 sequences are MDHEN and SYDVKM. This CDR3 is built from 19 residues. Trimming took 7 bases from V and 6 from J; bases not matched to a gene: 20. The CDR3 here is CASTHIRGLAPADAGELFF. The CDR3, as DNA: TGTGCCAGCACCCATATAAGGGGACTAGCGCCCGCGGATGCCGGGGAGCTGTTTTTT.

This clone was detected once. This rearrangement joins TRBV4-2 to TRBJ2-7; D is uncertain. The CDR3 runs 11 residues. Looked up from germline, CDR1 is LGHNA and CDR2 is YNFKEQ. V lost 4 bases to trimming and J lost 6 bases, with 7 bases between them. CDR3 DNA sequence: TGTGCCAGCAGCCTCCAATCCGAGCAGTACTTC. Translation: CASSLQSEQYF.

V and J are TRBV20-1 and TRBJ2-7; TRBD1 agrees at 9 bases. The CDR3 consists of 15 residues. The V segment lost 3 bases and the J segment 4 bases; nucleotides outside the gene matches: 10. From germline, CDR1 is DFQATT and CDR2 SNEGSKA (reference sequence). The CDR3 loop reads CSASLTGTGKYEQYF. The CDR3 nucleotides are TGCAGTGCTAGTTTAACCGGGACAGGGAAGTACGAGCAGTACTTC.

This clone was counted between two and nine times. The J gene is TRBJ2-1, the V gene TRBV30, with D perhaps TRBD2 (7 bases). The CDR3 runs 16 residues. Germline assignment: CDR1 GTSNPN and CDR2 SVGIG (reference sequence). The germline V and J ends were trimmed by 2 bases and 3 bases, with 17 bases remaining between them. CDR3 sequence reads: CAWSLGGSGFYNEQFF. The CDR3 DNA reads TGTGCCTGGAGTCTAGGGGGTAGCGGGTTCTACAATGAGCAGTTCTTC.